This section outlines one TCR beta chain sequence together with its context. Per the germline V gene, CDR1 is GTSNPN and CDR2 is SVGIG (reference sequence). V shed 0 bases and J shed 10 bases, with 12 bases lying between them. There are 12 residues in the CDR3. These data are taken from a study of cytomegalovirus exposure and HLA in healthy donors. The PCR was carried out with 60 Vbeta primers and 13 Jbeta primers. Under the authors' procedure: Counted up in a later analysis, unique TCR beta chains came to roughly 80 million, with about 9.9 million shared. Sequenced by immunoSEQ multiplex PCR; TCRdb stores in-frame clones only, minus some. The V and J calls and clone size are taken from that table; D and trimming were inferred from the DNA. This sample carries 150,000 to 200,000 clones, around 83% of them seen once, and the ten largest clones take around 0.97%.

The sequenced sample was PBMCs. The chain uses TRBV30 and TRBJ1-1, with D unclear. The source of this sequence is a girl aged 2-10 years in good health and CMV-seropositive. CDR3 nucleotide sequence: TGTGCCTGGAGTGTAAAAGGAGTATCAGCTTTCTTT. Its protein is CAWSVKGVSAFF.